Listed below are T cell receptor beta chains from one sample, sequenced in a study of cytomegalovirus exposure and HLA in healthy donors. Assay used: immunoSEQ multiplex PCR; TCRdb lists only in-frame clones, some missing. This table holds some 110,000 clones, 65% to 90% found once. The sequencing sample was made of PBMCs. These receptor sequences come from a woman in her thirties in good health and CMV-seronegative. The CDR3 runs from the conserved cysteine through the conserved F or W. D genes are given only for firm matches. Expanded clones are given a class, and other clones once, few, many or no size at all.

TRBJ2-7,-,TRBV11-2,-,TGTGCCAGCAGCTTAGCGAACCAGGGCTACGAGCAGTACTTC,CASSLANQGYEQYF
TRBJ2-1,-,TRBV28,TRBD1,TGTGCCAGCCGGGACAGGGGGATGGATGAGCAGTTCTTC,CASRDRGMDEQFF
TRBJ2-7,-,TRBV7-9,TRBD2,TGTTCCAGCAGCTTCAGGACTAGCGGGAGCGACGAGCAGTACTTC,CSSSFRTSGSDEQYF
TRBJ2-7,-,TRBV18,TRBD2,TGTGCCAGCTCACCACCGGGACAGGGGTCCGGGACTAGCGGGAATACCTACGAGCAGTACTTC,CASSPPGQGSGTSGNTYEQYF
TRBJ2-1,-,TRBV5-1,-,TGCGCCAGCAGCCTTGCACCGGGCAATGAGCAGTTCTTC,CASSLAPGNEQFF
TRBJ2-2,-,TRBV18,TRBD1,TGTGCCAGCCGGACAGGGACCACCGGGGAGCTGTTTTTT,CASRTGTTGELFF
TRBJ2-1,-,TRBV7-6,-,TGTGCCAGCACCCCCTACGAGGGAGCCCACAATGAGCAGTTCTTC,CASTPYEGAHNEQFF
TRBJ2-7,-,TRBV28,-,TGTGCCAGCAGTTTACAGGCTAGCGACGAGCAGTACTTC,CASSLQASDEQYF
TRBJ2-7,few,TRBV11-2,TRBD1,TGTGCCAGCAGCTTAGCCCCCAGGGGGCGCATCTACGAGCAGTACTTC,CASSLAPRGRIYEQYF
TRBJ1-1,-,TRBV6-1,-,TGTGCCAGCGGATTCACCGGGACAATCGAAGCTTTCTTT,CASGFTGTIEAFF
TRBJ1-4,few,TRBV18,TRBD1,TGTGCCAGCTCACCGGACAGGGAGTATGAAAAACTGTTTTTT,CASSPDREYEKLFF
TRBJ2-1,-,TRBV5-6,-,TGTGCCAGCAGCCGGGGGCGGGGAGGGAGCTCCTACAATGAGCAGTTCTTC,CASSRGRGGSSYNEQFF
TRBJ2-1,-,TRBV4-3,-,TGCGCCAGCAGCCAAGTTACAGGATACAATGAGCAGTTCTTC,CASSQVTGYNEQFF
TRBJ2-7,-,TRBV5-4,TRBD2,TGTGCCAGCAGCTTGGAGACTAGCCGGGAGCAGTACTTC,CASSLETSREQYF
TRBJ1-6,-,TRBV18,-,TGTGCCAGCTCACCACCGGTCAGGGGTGCACCCCTCCACTTT,CASSPPVRGAPLHF
TRBJ2-1,-,TRBV18,TRBD2,TGTGCCAGCTCACCACCCCCGGGACTAGCGGGGGCCAATGAGCAGTTCTTC,CASSPPPGLAGANEQFF
TRBJ2-2,-,TRBV2,-,TGTGCCAGCAGTGGTACGCGTTCCGGGGAGCTGTTTTTT,CASSGTRSGELFF
TRBJ1-1,-,TRBV9,-,TGTGCCAGCAGCGTATTTAGGGGAGGGGAAGCTTTCTTT,CASSVFRGGEAFF
TRBJ2-1,-,TRBV7-9,TRBD2,TGTGCCAGCAGCTTTCCAGCGGGAACGGGGGATGAGCAGTTCTTC,CASSFPAGTGDEQFF
TRBJ2-1,-,TRBV7-9,-,TGTGCCAGCAGCTTAATTATCGGGACACCCCACAATGAGCAGTTCTTC,CASSLIIGTPHNEQFF
TRBJ2-5,-,TRBV9,TRBD2,TGTGCCAGCAGCGTAAAGGCGGGAGGGGGGGAGACCCAGTACTTC,CASSVKAGGGETQYF
TRBJ2-2,-,TRBV19,-,TGTGCCAGCCACCAACATACCGGGGAGCTGTTTTTT,CASHQHTGELFF
TRBJ2-5,-,TRBV7-8,-,TGTGCCAGCCGACGGGGGAGGGAGGGGGGTCAAGAGACCCAGTACTTC,CASRRGREGGQETQYF
TRBJ1-6,-,TRBV27,TRBD1,TGTGCCAGCAGTAGGGGGGACAGTAATTCACCCCTCCACTTT,CASSRGDSNSPLHF
TRBJ1-6,-,TRBV10-1,-,TGCGCCAGCAGTACGGTACTCGATTCACCCCTCCACTTT,CASSTVLDSPLHF
TRBJ2-6,-,TRBV7-8,TRBD1,TGTGCCAGCAGTTCATCCGGGACAGGGGGAACTGGGGCCAACGTCCTGACTTTC,CASSSSGTGGTGANVLTF
TRBJ1-1,-,TRBV6-5,TRBD1,TGTGCCAGCAGGAGGAGACAGGGGAACACTGAAGCTTTCTTT,CASRRRQGNTEAFF
TRBJ1-2,-,TRBV28,TRBD1,TGTGCCAGCAGCCCCGGACAGGTTATCTATGGCTACACCTTC,CASSPGQVIYGYTF
TRBJ1-6,-,TRBV27,TRBD1,TGTGCCAGCAGTTTAAGGAGAGGAGGAGGGGGCGGCTCACCCCTCCACTTT,CASSLRRGGGGGSPLHF
TRBJ2-5,-,TRBV7-2,TRBD2,TGTGCCAGCAGCTTACGGGGGGAGGGCGGTGAGACCCAGTACTTC,CASSLRGEGGETQYF
TRBJ2-3,-,TRBV6-6,-,TGTGCCAGCAGCTTTGACAAGACGCAGTATTTT,CASSFDKTQYF
TRBJ2-7,-,TRBV5-4,-,TGTGCCAGCAGCTTGGAACCCCTAAAGGAGCAGTACTTC,CASSLEPLKEQYF
TRBJ2-5,-,TRBV6-5,-,TGTGCCAGCAGCCGACAGCCCCAAGAGACCCAGTACTTC,CASSRQPQETQYF
TRBJ2-7,-,TRBV6-5,TRBD2,TGTGCCAGCAGTTACTCGCTAGCGGGAAGGGAGCAGTACTTC,CASSYSLAGREQYF
TRBJ1-1,-,TRBV19,-,TGTGCCAGCGGACCACGGGGGAACACTGAAGCTTTCTTT,CASGPRGNTEAFF
TRBJ2-3,-,TRBV10-1,TRBD2,TGCGCCAGCAGCCCCGGGTTAGCGGGGACGCAGTATTTT,CASSPGLAGTQYF
TRBJ2-7,-,TRBV6-5,-,TGTGCCAGCAGGTCAGGGTATTCCTACGAGCAGTACTTC,CASRSGYSYEQYF
TRBJ2-1,-,TRBV4-2,-,TGTGCCAGCAGCCAAGAATCAATCCTCTCGGAGGAGCAGTTCTTC,CASSQESILSEEQFF
TRBJ2-1,-,TRBV10-1,-,TGCGCCAGCAGTGAAATACCCGGCGGTGAGCAGTTCTTC,CASSEIPGGEQFF
TRBJ2-4,-,TRBV14,-,TGTGCCAACAGCCGGGCCCCCTCGGGGAACATTCAGTACTTC,CANSRAPSGNIQYF
TRBJ2-7,once,TRBV28,TRBD2,TGTGCCAGCAGTGATCAAGCGGGAGGGGACGAGCAGTACTTC,CASSDQAGGDEQYF
TRBJ2-2,-,TRBV5-1,-,TGCGCCAGCACTGCTGACGGAGTCGGGGAGCTGTTTTTT,CASTADGVGELFF
TRBJ1-1,-,TRBV6-4,TRBD1,TGTGCCAGCAGTGACGAGGGGGCGGGGACTGAAGCTTTCTTT,CASSDEGAGTEAFF
TRBJ2-2,-,TRBV5-1,-,TGCGCCAGCAGTGCGGCCGGGGAGCTGTTTTTT,CASSAAGELFF
TRBJ2-4,once,TRBV6-6,TRBD1,TGTGCCAGCAGTCCGGACAGGGCTAAAAACATTCAGTACTTC,CASSPDRAKNIQYF
TRBJ2-1,-,TRBV4-3,TRBD2,TGCGCCAGCAGCCAAGATCGGGCTAGCGGGGTCAATGAGCAGTTCTTC,CASSQDRASGVNEQFF
TRBJ2-1,-,TRBV5-6,-,TGTGCCAGCAGCCCGGTCGGGGTTAGGAATGAGCAGTTCTTC,CASSPVGVRNEQFF
TRBJ2-1,-,TRBV19,TRBD2,TGTGCCAGTAGTAACCGACTAGCGGGTTTGTCCTACAATGAGCAGTTCTTC,CASSNRLAGLSYNEQFF
TRBJ2-3,once,TRBV7-2,TRBD1,TGTGCCAGCAGCCGCGGACAGGGGTCAGATACGCAGTATTTT,CASSRGQGSDTQYF
TRBJ2-1,-,TRBV7-2,TRBD2,TGTGCCAGCAGCTTAGTATTAGCGGGAGGGATCGACAATGAGCAGTTCTTC,CASSLVLAGGIDNEQFF
TRBJ1-1,-,TRBV7-9,TRBD1,TGTGCCAGCAGCCCCTGGACAGGGGTAGGAAACACTGAAGCTTTCTTT,CASSPWTGVGNTEAFF
TRBJ2-7,-,TRBV7-9,TRBD2,TGTGCCAGCAGCCCAGCGGGGTCGTACGAGCAGTACTTC,CASSPAGSYEQYF
TRBJ2-7,-,TRBV7-3,-,TGTGCCAGCAGCCCTCTAGCCAACGAGCAGTACTTC,CASSPLANEQYF
TRBJ2-1,-,TRBV2,TRBD2,TGTGCCAGCAGTTTCACAGGGACTAGCGGTTACAATGAGCAGTTCTTC,CASSFTGTSGYNEQFF